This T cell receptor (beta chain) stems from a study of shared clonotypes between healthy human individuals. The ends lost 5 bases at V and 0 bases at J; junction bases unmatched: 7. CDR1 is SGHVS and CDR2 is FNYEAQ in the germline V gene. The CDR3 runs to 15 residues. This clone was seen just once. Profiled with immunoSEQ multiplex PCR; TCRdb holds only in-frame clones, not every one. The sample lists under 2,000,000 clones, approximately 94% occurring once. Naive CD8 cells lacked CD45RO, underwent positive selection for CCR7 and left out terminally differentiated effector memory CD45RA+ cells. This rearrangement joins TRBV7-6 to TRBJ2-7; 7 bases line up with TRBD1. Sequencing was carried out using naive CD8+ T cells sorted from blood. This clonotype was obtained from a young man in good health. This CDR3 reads CASSPQGPNSYEQYF. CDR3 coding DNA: TGTGCCAGCAGCCCACAGGGGCCGAACTCCTACGAGCAGTACTTC.